Below are 18 T cell receptor beta chains sequenced from a single sample in a study of control samples from healthy donors and cancer patients. Sequencing used immunoSEQ multiplex PCR; TCRdb keeps in-frame clones, though not all of them. This sample has 60,000 to 75,000 clones, with over 70% found just once. Input material: blood. These receptors were obtained from a man in his fifties in good health.

The gene calls are TRBV5-1 and TRBJ1-1; D gene unclear. Germline V gene lookup returns CDR1 SGHRS and CDR2 YFSETQ. V lost 4 bases to trimming and J lost 1 base, with 8 bases between them. CDR3 length equals 13 residues. Here the CDR3 DNA reads TGCGCCAGCAGCCCCCGAAGGAACACTGAAGCTTTCTTT. Translated, it gives CASSPRRNTEAFF.

The V gene is TRBV19, the J gene TRBJ1-6; no firm D call. This CDR3 comprises 13 residues. The V end was cut by 8 bases, the J end by 10 bases, with 15 bases between. Germline CDR1 is LNHDA and CDR2 is SQIVND (reference sequence). Written as DNA, the CDR3 is TGTGCCAGTGCCCTAGGAGTACAATCACCCCTCCACTTT. It encodes CASALGVQSPLHF. Complete variable domain (other parts from reference TRBV19 and TRBJ1-6): DGGITQSPKYLFRKEGQNVTLSCEQNLNHDAMYWYRQDPGQGLRLIYYSQIVNDFQKGDIAEGYSVSREKKESFPLTVTSAQKNPTAFYLCASALGVQSPLHFGNGTRLTVT.

The chain uses TRBV7-3 and TRBJ2-1, with 10 nucleotides matching TRBD2. V shed 5 bases and J 1 base; nucleotides not matched to a gene: 11. The CDR3 is 18 residues long. Germline V gene sequence: CDR1 SGHTA, CDR2 FQGTGA. In DNA, the CDR3 is TGTGCCAGCAGCCAAGGTTTTAGCGGGAGGAGTTCCTACAATGAGCAGTTCTTC. Its translation is CASSQGFSGRSSYNEQFF.

The chain has TRBV28 and TRBJ2-5; possibly TRBD1 for D (5 bases). The CDR3 totals 14 residues. From germline, CDR1 is MDHEN and CDR2 SYDVKM. V lost 5 bases and J 4 bases, leaving 14 bases between the germline ends. The CDR3 reads CASSPTRVLETQYF. Here the CDR3 DNA reads TGTGCCAGCAGTCCAACCAGGGTCCTAGAGACCCAGTACTTC.

V is TRBV27 and J is TRBJ2-7; D could derive from TRBD1 or TRBD2 (5 bases each). In germline, CDR1 is MNHEY, CDR2 SMNVEV (reference sequence). The V end was cut by 7 bases, the J end by 4 bases, with 17 bases between. The CDR3 has 14 residues. This CDR3 is CASTTSGRDYEQYF. Written as DNA, the CDR3 is TGTGCCAGCACAACATCGGGACGAGATTACGAGCAGTACTTC.

The gene calls are TRBV7-3 and TRBJ2-7; TRBD1 aligns across 9 bases. The germline gives CDR1 SGHTA, CDR2 FQGTGA. CDR3 length equals 16 residues. The V and J ends lost 5 bases and 7 bases, in that order; junction bases with no gene match: 15. Here the CDR3 reads CASSPLGGTGLGEQYF. In DNA form, the CDR3 reads TGTGCCAGCAGCCCATTGGGAGGGACAGGGTTGGGGGAGCAGTACTTC.

The gene calls are TRBV6-2 or TRBV6-3 and TRBJ1-1, with TRBD1 as a possible D gene (5 bases). V was pared by 2 bases and J by 6 bases, with 10 bases between. This CDR3 contains 13 residues. CDR1 is MNHEY, CDR2 SVGEGT, per germline. The CDR3 nucleotides are TGTGCCAGCAGTTACACGGGAGGGGCTGAAGCTTTCTTT. Its protein is CASSYTGGAEAFF.

V is TRBV6-6 and J is TRBJ1-5, with 8 bases aligning to TRBD1. Germline trimming cut 6 bases from V and 7 bases from J; bases unmatched to any gene: 11. Germline V CDR1 and CDR2: MNHNY, SVGAGI (reference sequence). This CDR3 has 15 residues. The CDR3 loop is CASRHDRGAGQPQHF. In DNA form, the CDR3 reads TGTGCCAGCAGACACGACAGGGGCGCAGGGCAGCCCCAGCATTTT.

V usage is TRBV14 and J usage is TRBJ2-7, with D tentatively TRBD1 (5 bases). V lost 1 base to trimming and J lost 1 base, with 14 bases between them. CDR3 size: 16 residues. CDR1 is SGHDN and CDR2 is FVKESK in the germline V gene. CDR3 sequence (DNA): TGTGCCAGCAGCCAAGTCGCCAGGGTTAGTTCCTACGAGCAGTACTTC. This translates into CASSQVARVSSYEQYF.

The chain is built from TRBV9 and TRBJ2-1; 11 nucleotides line up with TRBD2. Germline V gene data show CDR1 as SGDLS and CDR2 as YYNGEE. This CDR3 is built from 16 residues. J was trimmed by 7 bases and V by 4 bases; bases with no gene match: 10. CDR3 amino acids: CASSFQEASGGNEQFF. The CDR3 nucleotides read TGTGCCAGCAGCTTTCAAGAGGCTAGCGGGGGGAATGAGCAGTTCTTC.

The V call is TRBV29-1, the J call TRBJ2-1; 11 bases are shared with TRBD2. The CDR3 sequence is 21 residues long. J gave up 10 bases and V 0 bases, and 26 bases lay outside the gene matches. Germline-derived CDR1 and CDR2 are SQVTM and ANQGSEA. The CDR3 spells CSVEDLGVAGGPGRAVREQFF. In nucleotides, the CDR3 is TGCAGCGTTGAAGATCTAGGAGTAGCGGGAGGGCCGGGCCGAGCGGTGCGAGAGCAGTTCTTC.

This clone was found a few times. The chain carries TRBV9 and TRBJ2-5, with 10 positions matching TRBD2. Trimming cost V 0 bases and J 2 bases; bases outside gene matches: 4. Looked up from germline, CDR1 is SGDLS and CDR2 is YYNGEE. This CDR3 spans 16 amino acids. The CDR3, as DNA: TGTGCCAGCAGCGTAGGAGCTAGCGGGGGACAAGAGACCCAGTACTTC. Translated: CASSVGASGGQETQYF.

In its sample, this clone was seen once. The chain recombines TRBV9 with TRBJ2-3, with D perhaps TRBD1 or TRBD2 (5 bases each). The V end lost 3 bases, the J end lost 0 bases, and 11 bases lay between the germline ends. The CDR3 is 15 residues long. Germline loops: CDR1 SGDLS, CDR2 YYNGEE. For the CDR3, the DNA is TGTGCCAGCAGCGCGGAAGGGGACAGCACAGATACGCAGTATTTT. It specifies CASSAEGDSTDTQYF.

The V and J genes are TRBV4-3 and TRBJ1-2; 8 bases agree with TRBD1. Germline CDR1 LGHNA, CDR2 YSLEER. Trimming at V came to 4 bases and at J to 8 bases, leaving 6 bases not matched to a gene. The CDR3 has 13 amino acids. CDR3 DNA: TGCGCCAGCAGCCCGGGACAGGAAGGCGGCTACACCTTC. Protein sequence: CASSPGQEGGYTF.

The rearrangement joins TRBV24-1 to TRBJ2-3; D gene unclear. Trimming removed 9 bases at V and 4 bases at J, with 10 bases between. Per the germline V gene, CDR1 is KGHDR and CDR2 is SFDVKD. This CDR3 contains 12 residues. The CDR3 spells CATALGPDTQYF. CDR3 coding DNA: TGTGCCACCGCCCTCGGTCCAGATACGCAGTATTTT.

CDR3 sequence: CASGLVLEGVGGYTF. CDR3 sequence (DNA): TGTGCTAGTGGTTTGGTACTTGAGGGTGTCGGCGGCTACACCTTC. This chain uses TRBV12-5 with TRBJ1-2; D not resolved. The CDR3 consists of 15 residues. Trimming left V 0 bases short and J 8 bases short, with 16 bases between. Germline CDR1 LGHNT, CDR2 FRNRAP.

This chain joins TRBV6-5 and TRBJ1-5; a possible D gene is TRBD1 (5 bases). Trimming shortened V by 0 bases and J by 3 bases, and 9 bases separated the two germline ends. Per germline, CDR1 MNHEY and CDR2 SVGAGI. CDR3 size: 15 residues. This CDR3 is CASSYSEGLNQPQHF. In nucleotides, the CDR3 is TGTGCCAGCAGTTACTCGGAGGGACTCAATCAGCCCCAGCATTTT.

The chain uses TRBV18 and TRBJ1-4; 10 bases are a match to TRBD1. The CDR3 has 15 amino acids. Germline V gene data show CDR1 as KGHSH and CDR2 as LQKENI. V trimming: 3 bases; J trimming: 12 bases; junction bases outside the gene matches: 10. The CDR3 coding sequence is TGTGCCAGCTCACCCCCGACAGGGGGCGGAGTGGAACTGTTTTTT. Its protein product is CASSPPTGGGVELFF.